Below, 22 T cell receptor beta chains from the same sample are listed, as sequenced in a study of CD8 T cells in ankylosing spondylitis (dated by TCRdb to the late 2010s). Libraries were constructed by 5' RACE. Sequenced on an Illumina HiSeq 2500. TCRdb reworked the public reads: Q25 trimming with fastp, MiXCR clone assembly, productive beta chains retained. Identical CDR3 proteins give one entry, which carries the most common genes and DNA. A total of 100,000 or so distinct CDR3 sequences appear in this sample, nearly 25% of them only once. The ten biggest clones cover roughly an eighth of the sample. Sequencing input: synovial fluid, either unsorted or a sorted T cell fraction (not recorded which). The receptors here all came from a male donor with ankylosing spondylitis.

This clonotype was seen a handful of times. The chain joins TRBV7-2 to TRBJ2-3; D is perhaps TRBD2 (5 bases). V was clipped by 4 bases and J by 2 bases, with 13 bases between them. This CDR3 is built from 15 residues. From germline, CDR1 is SGHTA and CDR2 FQGNSA. The DNA of the CDR3 is TGTGCCAGCAGCTCGGGGTCTAGCTTCACAGATACGCAGTATTTT. Encoded protein: CASSSGSSFTDTQYF.

This clonotype was seen more than once but under ten times. This chain joins TRBV20-1 and TRBJ2-5; D gene ambiguous. The CDR3 extends over 11 amino acids. V lost 6 bases and J lost 0, with 5 bases in between. Looked up from germline, CDR1 is DFQATT and CDR2 is SNEGSKA (reference sequence). This CDR3 reads CSAQDQETQYF. CDR3 DNA sequence: TGCAGTGCCCAGGACCAAGAGACCCAGTACTTC.

The rearrangement links TRBV2 to TRBJ2-1; the match to TRBD2 covers 10 bases. This CDR3 region has 14 residues. Germline CDR1 SNHLY, CDR2 FYNNEI. Trimming cost V 8 bases and J 4 bases; bases outside gene matches: 5. The CDR3 DNA reads TGTGCCAGCGCGAGGACTAGCGGTTACAATGAGCAGTTCTTC. Translating gives CASARTSGYNEQFF.

This clonotype was recorded a few times. The rearrangement joins TRBV21-1 to TRBJ2-7; TRBD1 is taken as the D call from the table, unchecked against the DNA. TRBV21-1 is a pseudogene segment. This CDR3 has 14 residues. The CDR3 DNA reads TGTGCCAGCAGCAAATCAGGGGACCAAGACGAGCAGTACGTC. Protein product: CASSKSGDQDEQYV.

In its sample, this clonotype was seen once. The chain joins TRBV24-1 to TRBJ2-5; D gene uncertain. This CDR3 has 14 residues. The germline V gene has CDR1 KGHDR and CDR2 SFDVKD. V was clipped by 0 bases and J by 4 bases, with 8 bases between them. The CDR3 is CATSDLGLRETQYF. CDR3 coding DNA: TGTGCCACCAGTGATTTGGGTCTGAGAGAGACCCAGTACTTC.

The chain couples TRBV19 to TRBJ2-2, with D unclear. The CDR3 is 14 amino acids. V was trimmed by 5 bases and J by 4 bases, leaving 11 bases between them. Germline V CDR1 and CDR2: LNHDA, SQIVND (reference sequence). The CDR3, as DNA: TGTGCCAGTAGTTTCCAGCCGGGCACCGGGGAGCTGTTTTTT. Protein: CASSFQPGTGELFF.

This clonotype was recorded many times. V usage is TRBV4-1 and J usage is TRBJ2-1, with D unclear. Germline CDR1 MGHRA, CDR2 YSYEKL. With 9 bases removed from V and 0 bases from J, the gap between germline ends came to 15 bases. This CDR3 has 15 amino acids. For the CDR3, the DNA is TGCGCCAGTTCTCCGGTGGAGCGCTCCTACAATGAGCAGTTCTTC. Its translation: CASSPVERSYNEQFF.

The chain recombines TRBV7-2 with TRBJ2-1, with D perhaps matching TRBD2 (6 bases). Germline V CDR1 and CDR2: SGHTA, FQGNSA. The CDR3 is 15 residues long. V was trimmed by 5 bases and J by 1 base, leaving 12 bases between them. The DNA of the CDR3 is TGTGCCAGCAGCGGCACCGGGACTTCCTACAATGAGCAGTTCTTC. It is translated as CASSGTGTSYNEQFF.

This clonotype was seen a few times. The chain links TRBV5-4 to TRBJ2-2, with a possible D match to TRBD2 (6 bases). Germline V gene data show CDR1 as SGHNT and CDR2 as YYREEE (reference sequence). V was clipped by 1 base and J by 5 bases, with 15 bases between them. This CDR3 is 16 amino acids long. The CDR3 DNA reads as TGTGCCAGCAGCTTGAGTACCGGGAGTCGAACCGGGGAGCTGTTTTTT. This encodes CASSLSTGSRTGELFF.

The chain uses TRBV2 and TRBJ2-1; 7 positions match TRBD2. This CDR3 is built from 12 residues. Germline CDR1 is SNHLY and CDR2 is FYNNEI. V gave up 6 bases and J gave up 6 bases; unmatched junction bases: 2. CDR3 region: CASSWTSNEQFF. The CDR3 DNA reads TGTGCCAGCAGCTGGACTAGCAATGAGCAGTTCTTC.

In this sample, this clonotype turned up many times. The chain links TRBV20-1 to TRBJ1-2, with 10 nucleotides matching TRBD1. Looked up from germline, CDR1 is DFQATT and CDR2 is SNEGSKA (reference sequence). The CDR3 sequence is 14 residues long. V lost 3 bases, J lost 1 base, and 2 bases stayed unmatched. DNA of the CDR3: TGCAGTGCTAGCGGACAGGGGGGTAACTATGGCTACACCTTC. It yields the protein CSASGQGGNYGYTF.

This chain joins TRBV12-3 or TRBV12-4 and TRBJ1-1, with D unclear. The CDR3 loop spans 14 amino acids. The V and J ends lost 6 bases and 4 bases respectively, with 15 bases between them. The CDR3 nucleotides are TGTGCCAGCAGCCCCCAGCAGGTCGGCACTGAAGCTTTCTTT. It yields the protein CASSPQQVGTEAFF.

This clonotype was observed a few times. The chain couples TRBV29-1 to TRBJ2-1; no reliable D call. This CDR3 region has 11 residues. V lost 6 bases to trimming and J lost 9 bases, with 12 bases between them. Germline V gene data show CDR1 as SQVTM and CDR2 as ANQGSEA. Here the CDR3 reads CSVTPSGEQFF. As DNA, the CDR3 is TGCAGCGTGACACCTTCGGGTGAGCAGTTCTTC.

This clonotype was recorded many times. The chain has TRBV4-2 and TRBJ1-1, with D tentatively TRBD1 (5 bases). With 4 bases removed from V and 6 bases from J, the gap between germline ends came to 9 bases. The CDR3 contains 12 residues. The germline V gene encodes CDR1 LGHNA and CDR2 YNFKEQ. CDR3: CASSLGAAEAFF. The CDR3 region has the DNA TGTGCCAGCAGCCTCGGGGCGGCTGAAGCTTTCTTT.

V usage is TRBV24-1 and J usage is TRBJ1-1; 10 bases match TRBD1. Trimming took 2 bases from V and 4 from J; bases not matched to a gene: 3. CDR3 length: 15 amino acids. Germline values: CDR1 KGHDR, CDR2 SFDVKD. CDR3 DNA sequence: TGTGCCACCAGTGATTCCGGGACAGGGGTCACTGAAGCTTTCTTT. Amino acids: CATSDSGTGVTEAFF.

The genes are TRBV4-2 and TRBJ2-7; D gene uncertain. The length of the CDR3 is 13 residues. V lost 2 bases to trimming and J lost 3 bases, with 8 bases between them. Germline V lookup: CDR1 LGHNA, CDR2 YNFKEQ. CDR3 bases: TGTGCCAGCAGCCAACAGGATAACTACGAGCAGTACTTC. Residues: CASSQQDNYEQYF.

V is TRBV10-1 and J is TRBJ2-5, with TRBD2 matching over 8 bases. This CDR3 spans 15 amino acids. Germline trimming cut 6 bases from V and 3 bases from J; bases unmatched to any gene: 9. CDR1 and CDR2 from the germline V gene are WNHNN and SYGVQD (reference sequence). CDR3 protein: CASSEPGLGKETQYF. CDR3 nucleotide sequence: TGCGCCAGCAGCGAACCGGGACTAGGGAAAGAGACCCAGTACTTC.

This clonotype has at least ten counts. The rearrangement joins TRBV7-8 to TRBJ2-3; weak D call: TRBD2 (5 bases). Germline assignment: CDR1 SGHVS and CDR2 FQNEAQ. This CDR3 spans 18 amino acids. Trimming removed 1 base from V and 6 bases from J, with 23 bases in between. The CDR3 loop is CASSLGVGDTFGWDTQYF. For the CDR3, the DNA is TGTGCCAGCAGCTTAGGAGTCGGGGATACCTTCGGGTGGGATACGCAGTATTTT.

This clonotype was seen more than once but under ten times. The V gene is TRBV12-3 or TRBV12-4, the J gene TRBJ2-5; the D gene could be TRBD1 or TRBD2 (5 bases each). CDR3 length: 15 amino acids. V shed 5 bases and J shed 4 bases, with 17 bases lying between them. CDR3 in DNA: TGTGCCAGCAGTCGTACCCGGACGGGACGAGAGACCCAGTACTTC. It translates to CASSRTRTGRETQYF.

This clonotype was recorded a few times. The chain joins TRBV20-1 to TRBJ1-5; 8 bases are shared with TRBD1. V was pared by 2 bases and J by 5 bases, with 5 bases of the junction left unmatched. CDR3 length equals 14 residues. The V gene's germline CDR1 is DFQATT and CDR2 SNEGSKA (reference sequence). This chain's CDR3 is CSARRTGFDQPQHF. DNA of the CDR3: TGCAGTGCTAGAAGGACAGGGTTCGATCAGCCCCAGCATTTT.

In its sample, this clonotype was seen a few times. The chain employs TRBV28 and TRBJ1-6, with a weak D call TRBD1 (5 bases). The CDR3 sequence is 14 residues long. With 6 bases removed from V and 10 bases from J, the gap between germline ends came to 16 bases. The germline CDR1 and CDR2 sequences are MDHEN and SYDVKM. DNA of the CDR3: TGTGCCAGCAGCCCTGGCACAGGCTGGTCACCCCTCCACTTT. Encoded protein: CASSPGTGWSPLHF.

This chain joins TRBV6-1 and TRBJ1-2; a weak D match, TRBD1 (6 bases). Trimming cost V 9 bases and J 7 bases, with 21 bases left between them. The CDR3 runs 14 residues. CDR1 and CDR2 from the germline V gene are MNHNS and SASEGT. The CDR3 protein is CASTGQGRLGGYTF. The DNA of the CDR3 is TGTGCCAGTACGGGTCAGGGGCGACTTGGTGGCTACACCTTC.